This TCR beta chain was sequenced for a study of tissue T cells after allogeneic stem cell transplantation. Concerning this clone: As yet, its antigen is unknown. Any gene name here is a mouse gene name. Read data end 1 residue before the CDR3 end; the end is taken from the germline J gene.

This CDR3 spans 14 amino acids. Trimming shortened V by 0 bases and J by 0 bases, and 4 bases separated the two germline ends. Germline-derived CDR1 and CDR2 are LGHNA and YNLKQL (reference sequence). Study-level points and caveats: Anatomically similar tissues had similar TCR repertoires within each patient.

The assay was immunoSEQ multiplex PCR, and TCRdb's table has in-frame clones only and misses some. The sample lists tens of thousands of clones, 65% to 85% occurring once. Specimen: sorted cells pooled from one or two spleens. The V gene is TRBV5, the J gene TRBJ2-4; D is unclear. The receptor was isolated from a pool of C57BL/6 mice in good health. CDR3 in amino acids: CASSQDSSQNTLYF. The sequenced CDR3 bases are TGTGCCAGCAGCCAAGATAGTAGTCAAAACACCTTGTAC.